The 21 T cell receptor beta chains below were found in one sample sequenced in a study of primary melanoma T cells and metastatic recurrence. The assay was immunoSEQ multiplex PCR, and TCRdb's table has in-frame clones only and misses some. The data contain several hundred clones, 78% of them seen just once; the ten biggest clones take up around 16%. The sequencing input was melanoma tumor tissue. The receptors were gathered from a human donor with melanoma.

This clone appeared once. The chain recombines TRBV5-1 with TRBJ2-7, with D possibly being TRBD1 (6 bases). The germline V gene encodes CDR1 SGHRS and CDR2 YFSETQ. This CDR3 is built from 17 residues. V lost 1 base to trimming and J lost 4 bases, with 21 bases between them. The CDR3 spells CASSLSLGFRGGYEQYF. In DNA form, the CDR3 reads TGCGCCAGCAGCTTGTCCCTTGGGTTCAGGGGCGGATACGAGCAGTACTTC.

In its sample, this clone was seen once. CDR3 protein: CASSKDFNSYEQYF. CDR3 sequence (DNA): TGTGCCAGCAGTAAAGACTTTAACTCCTACGAGCAGTACTTC. J is TRBJ2-7 and V is TRBV6-8; D gene uncertain. CDR3 size: 14 residues. Trimming shortened V by 5 bases and J by 0 bases, and 11 bases separated the two germline ends. Germline V gene sequence: CDR1 MNHGY, CDR2 SAAAGT.

The CDR3 coding sequence is TGTGCCAGCAGTTACGGGGCAGAAAATTACGAGCAGTACTTC. Protein: CASSYGAENYEQYF. V usage is TRBV6-8 and J usage is TRBJ2-7, with a possible D match to TRBD1 (5 bases). V lost 2 bases, J lost 4 bases, and 12 bases lay in between. This CDR3 region has 14 residues. Per germline, CDR1 MNHGY and CDR2 SAAAGT.

In its sample, this clone was seen once. This chain joins TRBV10-2 and TRBJ1-1; the D is unclear. Germline V gene lookup returns CDR1 WSHSY and CDR2 SAAADI. Trimming shortened V by 0 bases and J by 8 bases, and 10 bases separated the two germline ends. This CDR3 has 13 amino acids. The CDR3 sequence: CASSESTAAEAFF. For the CDR3, the DNA is TGCGCCAGCAGTGAGTCGACGGCAGCCGAAGCTTTCTTT.

As to this clone: The DNA is left out, because the CDR3 cannot be placed on it with certainty; the CDR3 is given as TCRdb lists it. V usage is TRBV22-1 and J usage is TRBJ2-6; the table calls TRBD2, which could not be checked here. TRBV22-1 counts as a pseudogene. Ends included, the CDR3 has 18 residues. This CDR3 reads CASSPDRGFGSGANVLTF.

This rearrangement joins TRBV6-8 to TRBJ1-1; D may be TRBD1 (6 bases). Trimming pared 4 bases from V and 2 bases from J, leaving 17 bases between. The CDR3 is 16 residues long. In germline, CDR1 is MNHGY, CDR2 SAAAGT. DNA of the CDR3: TGTGCCAGCAGTTTTCTCGGGACACAGTTTAACACTGAAGCTTTCTTT. Translation gives CASSFLGTQFNTEAFF.

The gene calls are TRBV6-8 and TRBJ2-7; D unresolved. CDR1 and CDR2 (germline): MNHGY, SAAAGT. V was cut by 2 bases and J by 0 bases, with 8 bases left in between. The CDR3 runs to 14 residues. The CDR3 sequence is CASSYQRVSYEQYF. The CDR3 nucleotides are TGTGCCAGCAGTTACCAACGGGTCTCCTACGAGCAGTACTTC.

This clone was recorded a few times. The chain is built from TRBV19 and TRBJ2-5; maybe TRBD2 (6 bases). Germline V gene sequence: CDR1 LNHDA, CDR2 SQIVND (reference sequence). CDR3 length equals 15 residues. V gave up 3 bases and J gave up 1 base, with 12 bases separating them. CDR3 in DNA: TGTGCCAGTAGTATCGGAGGGACGGTCCAAGAGACCCAGTACTTC. Protein: CASSIGGTVQETQYF.

This clone qualifies as hyperexpanded. This sequence joins TRBV6-8 and TRBJ2-7, with D tentatively TRBD1 (5 bases). Between the trimmed V and J ends, which lost 2 bases and 0 bases, there was a span of 8 bases. Germline assignment: CDR1 MNHGY and CDR2 SAAAGT. This CDR3 has 14 residues. CDR3 residues: CASSYGAYSYEQYF. The DNA of the CDR3 is TGTGCCAGCAGTTACGGGGCGTACTCCTACGAGCAGTACTTC.

The chain joins TRBV28 to TRBJ2-3, with 12 bases that match TRBD2. V was pared by 1 base and J by 11 bases, with 7 bases of the junction left unmatched. This CDR3 has 15 amino acids. The germline V gene encodes CDR1 MDHEN and CDR2 SYDVKM. The CDR3 loop reads CASSLFGLAGGVQYF. CDR3 coding DNA: TGTGCCAGCAGTTTATTCGGGCTAGCGGGGGGGGTGCAGTATTTT.

By its share, this clone is large. The V gene is TRBV7-1, the J gene TRBJ2-5, with 8 bases fitting TRBD1. TRBV7-1 is annotated as an ORF whose role is uncertain. After removal of 5 bases from V and 13 bases from J, the junction contained 12 bases not matched to a gene. This CDR3 comprises 13 residues. The CDR3 loop reads CASSPSDRGPLYF. In DNA form, the CDR3 reads TGTGCCAGCAGCCCCTCTGACAGGGGCCCCTTGTACTTC.

The chain uses TRBV5-1 and TRBJ2-7; D remains unclear. The V and J ends lost 4 bases and 3 bases respectively, with 17 bases between them. There are 15 residues in the CDR3. Looked up from germline, CDR1 is SGHRS and CDR2 is YFSETQ. CDR3 bases: TGCGCCAGCAGCCGGAACCCCATAACTTACTACGAGCAGTACTTC. Amino acid sequence: CASSRNPITYYEQYF.

The rearrangement uses TRBV18 and TRBJ1-4; D is perhaps TRBD1 (6 bases). Looked up from germline, CDR1 is KGHSH and CDR2 is LQKENI. Trimming left V 3 bases short and J 0 bases short, with 14 bases between. This CDR3 is 17 amino acids long. The CDR3 region has the DNA TGTGCCAGCTCACCGACAACCAACAGGGCAACTAATGAAAAACTGTTTTTT. Translation gives CASSPTTNRATNEKLFF.

This chain links TRBV11-3 with TRBJ2-7; 7 bases agree with TRBD1. Trimming removed 5 bases from V and 6 bases from J; junction bases left unmatched: 10. The CDR3 consists of 14 residues. From germline, CDR1 is SGHNT and CDR2 YENEEA. The CDR3 bases are TGTGCCAGCAGCACGGGACAGTGGAGCCTCGAGCAGTACTTC. This gives the protein CASSTGQWSLEQYF.

The CDR3 nucleotides read TGCGCCAGCAGCCCCGGACAGGGGTTGAACACCGGGGAGCTGTTTTTT. Translated: CASSPGQGLNTGELFF. J is TRBJ2-2 and V is TRBV4-1, with 9 bases that match TRBD1. V was pared by 4 bases and J by 1 base, with 4 bases of the junction left unmatched. Germline V gene data show CDR1 as MGHRA and CDR2 as YSYEKL. The CDR3 contains 16 residues.

The chain recombines TRBV19 with TRBJ1-2; 9 nucleotides agree with TRBD1. After removal of 4 bases from V and 7 bases from J, the junction contained 4 bases not matched to a gene. Germline V CDR1 and CDR2: LNHDA, SQIVND (reference sequence). The CDR3 extends over 13 amino acids. CDR3: CASSNRGRFGYTF. In DNA, the CDR3 is TGTGCCAGTAGTAACAGGGGGCGGTTTGGCTACACCTTC.

This clone turned up a few times. This sequence joins TRBV30 and TRBJ2-1; tentatively, D is TRBD2 (6 bases). In germline, CDR1 is GTSNPN, CDR2 SVGIG (reference sequence). This CDR3 region has 15 residues. Trimming removed 1 base at V and 0 bases at J, with 10 bases between. Here the CDR3 reads CAWSARGLSYNEQFF. The CDR3 nucleotides are TGTGCCTGGAGTGCGCGGGGCCTCTCCTACAATGAGCAGTTCTTC.

In the case of this clone: A junction boundary mismatches the germline segment, possibly from a read error. The chain recombines TRBV11-1 with TRBJ2-7; 8 bases fit TRBD1. CDR3 length: 16 residues. Germline V gene lookup returns CDR1 SGHAT and CDR2 FQDESV (reference sequence). As DNA, the CDR3 is TGTGCCAGCAGCAGTGACAGGGGATCGGGGTCCTACGAGCAGTATTTC. This translates into CASSSDRGSGSYEQYF. The full variable domain, with the rest looked up from reference TRBV11-1 and TRBJ2-7, is EAEVAQSPRYKITEKSQAVAFWCDPISGHATLYWYRQILGQGPELLVQFQDESVVDDSQLPKDRFSAERLKGVDSTLKIQPAELGDSAMYLCASSSDRGSGSYEQYFGPGTRLTVT.

The chain uses TRBV7-6 and TRBJ2-5, with unresolved D. V lost 5 bases and J lost 5, with 18 bases in between. The length of the CDR3 is 15 residues. Germline V gene sequence: CDR1 SGHVS, CDR2 FNYEAQ. CDR3 region: CASSPYSNRAETQYF. In nucleotides, the CDR3 is TGTGCCAGCAGCCCATACTCCAACCGGGCGGAGACCCAGTACTTC.

This rearrangement joins TRBV14 to TRBJ2-7; D possibly uses TRBD1 or TRBD2 (5 bases each). The CDR3 sequence is 16 residues long. V was trimmed by 1 base and J by 3 bases, leaving 16 bases between them. Germline V gene sequence: CDR1 SGHDN, CDR2 FVKESK. The CDR3 nucleotides read TGTGCCAGCAGCCAAGTGGGGGTAGGACAAGGCTACGAGCAGTACTTC. It is translated as CASSQVGVGQGYEQYF. Drawing the rest from reference TRBV14 and TRBJ2-7, the complete variable domain is EAGVTQFPSHSVIEKGQTVTLRCDPISGHDNLYWYRRVMGKEIKFLLHFVKESKQDESGMPNNRFLAERTGGTYSTLKVQPAELEDSGVYFCASSQVGVGQGYEQYFGPGTRLTVT.

The V call is TRBV19, the J call TRBJ1-2, with D uncertain. The germline V gene has CDR1 LNHDA and CDR2 SQIVND (reference sequence). V lost 5 bases to trimming and J lost 4 bases, with 11 bases between them. The CDR3 is 13 residues long. The chain's CDR3 is CASSPGLVYGYTF. CDR3 nucleotide sequence: TGTGCCAGTAGTCCCGGGCTAGTCTATGGCTACACCTTC.